This T cell receptor beta chain was identified in a study of blood T cell repertoires in COVID-19. On the study more broadly: Sources were T cells, B-cell-depleted T cells, or PBMCs; the material itself was cDNA or gDNA.

This CDR3 spans 16 amino acids. Looked up from germline, CDR1 is SGHNT and CDR2 is YENEEA. Unmatched junction bases numbered 8, after V lost 0 bases and J lost 8 bases. This clone was seen once. Sequencing was performed with immunoSEQ multiplex PCR; in TCRdb, only in-frame clones are kept and a portion is missing. Here the sample spans about 200,000 clones, around four fifths being singletons. The receptor's source is a woman in her forties or fifties with acute or convalescent COVID-19. The genes are TRBV11-3 and TRBJ2-1, with 9 bases aligning to TRBD2. The sample consisted of peripheral blood. The CDR3 DNA reads as TGTGCCAGCAGCTTAGATCCGGCGGGAGGGCGCGATGAGCAGTTCTTC. Translated: CASSLDPAGGRDEQFF. Filled out from reference TRBV11-3 and TRBJ2-1, the complete variable domain reads EAGVVQSPRYKIIEKKQPVAFWCNPISGHNTLYWYLQNLGQGPELLIRYENEEAVDDSQLPKDRFSAERLKGVDSTLKIQPAELGDSAVYLCASSLDPAGGRDEQFFGPGTRLTVL.